This T cell receptor beta chain is drawn from a study of shared clonotypes between healthy human individuals. With 2 bases removed from V and 8 bases from J, the gap between germline ends came to 16 bases. This CDR3 spans 14 amino acids. From germline, CDR1 is SGHNT and CDR2 YYREEE (reference sequence). The repertoire was sequenced with immunoSEQ multiplex PCR; TCRdb's copy has only in-frame clones and lacks some. The sample lists 2.3 million or so clones; 85% to 95% were seen once. The receptor was derived from a man younger than 35 in good health. Some clones in this sample may be carry-over from other donors' samples. Sequenced: naive CD4+ T cells from PBMCs. The subset was: CD45RA+ positively selected. The chain carries TRBV5-4 and TRBJ1-2; a weak D match, TRBD1 (5 bases). The CDR3 spells CASSLVTRRGGYTF. CDR3 in DNA: TGTGCCAGCAGCTTAGTGACCAGACGGGGGGGCTACACCTTC.